Listed below are T cell receptor beta chains from one sample, sequenced in a study of T cells in Graves' hyperthyroidism and ophthalmopathy. TCRdb reprocessed the multiplex PCR reads with MiXCR, giving one entry per CDR3 protein. The sample shows approximately 610,000 distinct CDR3 sequences, about 15% of them seen only once. The sample consisted of blood. The receptors originated from a woman in her forties with Graves' ophthalmopathy. Each CDR3 is given with its conserved first and last residue. A D gene is named only where the DNA matches it firmly. Clone size is stated in some rows and not others, as once, few, many or a class when expanded.

cdr3_aa cdr3_nt clone_size v_call d_call j_call
CASRSQGPGYEQYF TGTGCCAGCAGGTCGCAGGGGCCAGGCTACGAGCAGTACTTC many TRBV28 NA TRBJ2-7
CASSLVREYGGQNIQYF TGTGCCAGCAGCTTAGTCCGGGAGTATGGGGGCCAAAACATTCAGTACTTC few TRBV7-2 NA TRBJ2-4
CASSYNPTYEQYF TGTGCCAGCAGTTATAACCCAACCTACGAGCAGTACTTC many TRBV6-2/TRBV6-3 NA TRBJ2-7
CASSPTGSDYGYTF TGTGCCAGCAGTCCGACAGGGTCGGACTATGGCTACACCTTC NA TRBV12-3/TRBV12-4 TRBD1 TRBJ1-2
CASSSLREQYF TGTGCCAGCAGTTCCTTACGGGAGCAGTACTTC NA TRBV12-3/TRBV12-4 NA TRBJ2-7
CASNSGSSGGNTEAFF TGTGCCAGCAACTCGGGCTCGTCAGGGGGGAACACTGAAGCTTTCTTT many TRBV27 TRBD1 TRBJ1-1
CASSPFRGAYEQYF TGTGCCAGCTCACCATTTCGGGGGGCCTACGAGCAGTACTTC many TRBV18 TRBD2 TRBJ2-7
CASSEKRGNQPQHF TGTGCCAGCAGTGAAAAACGGGGAAATCAGCCCCAGCATTTT many TRBV6-1 NA TRBJ1-5
CASSYSSRGSRSGNTIYF TGTGCCAGCAGTTACTCGAGTAGGGGCAGCCGATCTGGAAACACCATATATTTT once TRBV6-2/TRBV6-3 NA TRBJ1-3
CASSPVIVGYGYTF TGTGCCAGCAGCCCCGTTATTGTGGGCTATGGCTACACCTTC many TRBV27 NA TRBJ1-2
CASSPSWDSGANVLTF TGTGCCAGCAGCCCGTCGTGGGACTCTGGGGCCAACGTCCTGACTTTC many TRBV11-2 NA TRBJ2-6
CASSPRGARDYTF TGTGCCAGCAGTCCCCGGGGGGCTCGTGACTACACCTTC few TRBV11-2 NA TRBJ1-2
CASSQGPSRGYEQYF TGTGCCAGCAGTCAGGGGCCTTCGAGGGGCTACGAGCAGTACTTC many TRBV6-5 NA TRBJ2-7
CSVDAQEGHYEQYF TGCAGCGTTGACGCTCAAGAGGGCCACTACGAGCAGTACTTC many TRBV29-1 NA TRBJ2-7
CASSGVGGGGYTF TGTGCCAGCAGCGGAGTGGGGGGCGGTGGCTACACCTTC many TRBV7-6 NA TRBJ1-2
CASSYSGGRATYEQYF TGTGCCAGCAGTTACTCCGGGGGCAGAGCAACCTACGAGCAGTACTTC many TRBV6-5 NA TRBJ2-7
CSAILRVSGVKNIQYF TGCAGTGCTATTTTAAGGGTTAGCGGGGTCAAAAACATTCAGTACTTC NA TRBV20-1 TRBD2 TRBJ2-4
CASSQELAQGQPQHF TGCGCCAGCAGCCAAGAATTAGCCCAGGGTCAGCCCCAGCATTTT many TRBV4-1 NA TRBJ1-5
CASSVEWGAEAFF TGTGCCAGCAGCGTAGAGTGGGGGGCGGAAGCTTTCTTT many TRBV9 NA TRBJ1-1
CSAMLGTGLPYEQYF TGCAGTGCTATGTTAGGGACAGGCCTTCCGTACGAGCAGTACTTC many TRBV20-1 TRBD1 TRBJ2-7
CASSLFLEGAAAFF TGTGCCAGCAGTTTGTTCCTTGAGGGGGCGGCGGCTTTCTTT many TRBV28 TRBD1 TRBJ1-1
CAISEGYSAGYTF TGTGCCATCAGTGAGGGGTATTCTGCTGGCTACACCTTC many TRBV10-3 NA TRBJ1-2
CASSQMGNPFEAFF TGCGCCAGCAGCCAGATGGGGAACCCGTTTGAAGCTTTCTTT few TRBV4-1 NA TRBJ1-1
CASSYSVETQYF TGTGCCAGCAGTTACTCGGTGGAGACCCAGTACTTC many TRBV6-2/TRBV6-3 NA TRBJ2-5
CASSPGRGDEQYF TGTGCCAGCTCACCTGGGAGGGGGGACGAGCAGTACTTC once TRBV18 NA TRBJ2-7
CASSLERGWPDGYTF TGTGCCAGCAGCTTAGAGAGGGGGTGGCCTGATGGCTACACCTTC few TRBV7-9 NA TRBJ1-2
CASSRRQGSETQYF TGTGCCAGCAGCCGGAGACAGGGGTCGGAGACCCAGTACTTC many TRBV7-2 TRBD1 TRBJ2-5